This T cell receptor beta chain was sequenced in a study of cytomegalovirus exposure and HLA in healthy donors. The germline V gene has CDR1 SNHLY and CDR2 FYNNEI. The CDR3 is 14 amino acids. The junction had 5 bases not matched to a gene; V was cut back by 2 bases and J by 7 bases. A word on this clone: Its antigen remains unknown.

PCR used 60 Vbeta primers and 13 Jbeta primers. Repertoires were generated with immunoSEQ multiplex PCR, while TCRdb's copy carries only in-frame clones and drops some. The data hold about 52,000 clones, with 73% observed a single time. Overall study results and limits: Presence/absence analyses assumed roughly uniform sequencing depth across donors. It was shown in a later analysis that HLA-associated TCR beta chains were more clonally expanded than other, equally common chains. Reported findings show TCR beta sequences accurately forecast HLA-A and HLA-B alleles in most subjects.

The chain has TRBV2 and TRBJ1-5, with TRBD1 identical over 7 bases. Sequenced sample: PBMCs. The TCR sequence derives from a man between 18 and 29 years old in good health and CMV-seronegative. CDR3 loop: CASSEYDRDQPQHF. CDR3 bases: TGTGCCAGCAGTGAATATGACAGGGACCAGCCCCAGCATTTT.